Shown below are 24 T cell receptor beta chains from a single sample sequenced in a study of tumor-infiltrating lymphocytes in primary liver carcinoma. A constant-region primer primed TCR beta cDNA synthesis from 400 to 550 ng of total RNA. Nested multiplex PCR, run for three rounds with slightly modified ARM-PCR, yielded TCR beta libraries. Use of TRBV1-TRBV30 forward primers with a C-beta reverse primer characterized the first two PCR rounds, which lasted around 9 cycles each. From the multiplex PCR reads, TCRdb called clonotypes with MiXCR, one entry per CDR3 protein. The sample has around 60,000 distinct CDR3 sequences; around 69% are singletons. DNA and RNA were both co-extracted from roughly 18-30 mg of bulk tissue that had not been sorted. Material: liver tumor tissue from sampling region 4. Regarding subset: tumor region T4, right-lateral pole. Every receptor here comes from a man aged 40-50 years with primary liver carcinoma and hepatitis B virus infection.

In this sample, this clonotype turned up many times. V and J are TRBV29-1 and TRBJ2-1; tentative D call: TRBD2 (5 bases). Trimming left V 2 bases short and J 8 bases short, with 10 bases between. This CDR3 contains 12 residues. The germline CDR1 and CDR2 sequences are SQVTM and ANQGSEA. The CDR3 is CSVEHEGDEQFF. The CDR3 coding sequence is TGCAGCGTTGAACATGAGGGCGATGAGCAGTTCTTC.

A note on this clonotype: An end of the junction differs from the germline gene, which may be a read error. The gene calls are TRBV6-6 and TRBJ2-5; D gene uncertain. CDR3 length: 15 residues. Germline lookup yields CDR1 MNHNY and CDR2 SVGAGI (reference sequence). The CDR3 bases are TGTGCCAGCATTTACTCCGTAGGTACTCAGGAGACCCAGTACTTC. Its translation: CASIYSVGTQETQYF.

A note on this clonotype: A clone one base away is much larger, so this may be a read error. The V call is TRBV5-1, the J call TRBJ1-2; no clear D. V lost 4 bases to trimming and J lost 3 bases, with 13 bases between them. This CDR3 spans 14 amino acids. Per germline, CDR1 SGHRS and CDR2 YFSETQ. This chain's CDR3 is CASSLRVSDYGYTF. The CDR3 DNA follows: TGCGCCAGCAGCCTGAGGGTGAGCGACTATGGCTACACCTTC.

This clonotype was counted a single time. The V and J genes are TRBV7-2 and TRBJ2-1, with a weak D call TRBD2 (6 bases). This CDR3 region has 16 residues. V lost 1 base and J 8 bases, leaving 18 bases between the germline ends. Germline V gene sequence: CDR1 SGHTA, CDR2 FQGNSA. The CDR3 DNA is TGTGCCAGCAGCTTAGTGGGGGGTACTGCGGGCGATGAGCAGTTCTTC. Its protein is CASSLVGGTAGDEQFF.

Points on this clonotype: One junction end disagrees with the germline gene, perhaps due to a read error. The chain recombines TRBV11-2 with TRBJ2-7; D not resolved. This CDR3 region has 11 residues. The germline V gene has CDR1 SGHAT and CDR2 FQNNGV. CDR3 loop: CAGSLSYEQYF. In nucleotides, the CDR3 is TGTGCCGGCAGCTTATCCTACGAGCAGTATTTC.

The chain couples TRBV4-1 to TRBJ2-5; D might be TRBD1 (6 bases). The CDR3 consists of 18 residues. V was clipped by 0 bases and J by 5 bases, with 22 bases between them. Looked up from germline, CDR1 is MGHRA and CDR2 is YSYEKL. DNA of the CDR3: TGCGCCAGCAGCCAAGAGTCCCGAGGGGTGACCACAGGGGAGACCCAGTACTTC. This encodes CASSQESRGVTTGETQYF.

About this clonotype itself: One end of the junction is discordant with germline, which a read error may explain. This chain connects TRBV10-3 to TRBJ1-1, with 9 nucleotides matching TRBD1. This CDR3 region has 14 residues. Germline values: CDR1 ENHRY, CDR2 SYGVKD. The CDR3 coding sequence is TGTACCATCAGTGCTCCGGACAGGGGTACTGAAGCTTTCTTT. Translation gives CTISAPDRGTEAFF.

This clonotype was detected many times. This may be a read error: a much more frequent sequence differs by one nucleotide. The chain carries TRBV10-2 and TRBJ2-5, with 11 bases lining up with TRBD2. Germline V gives CDR1 WSHSY, CDR2 SAAADI. CDR3 size: 13 residues. The chain's CDR3 is CASKTSGSETKYF. As DNA, the CDR3 is TGCGCCAGCAAAACTAGCGGGAGCGAGACCAAGTACTTC.

As to this clonotype: Since a much larger clone is just one base distant, this may be a read error. The rearrangement uses TRBV28 and TRBJ1-5; D is ambiguous. Per germline, CDR1 MDHEN and CDR2 SYDVKM. The CDR3 totals 14 residues. DNA of the CDR3: TGTTCCAGCAGTCCGGGAGGAAGGAATCAGCCCCAGCATTTT. It is translated as CSSSPGGRNQPQHF.

A note on this clonotype: One base away lies a much larger clone, so this may be a sequencing read error. The rearrangement links TRBV30 to TRBJ2-2, with D perhaps TRBD2 (5 bases). The length of the CDR3 is 14 residues. Trimming pared 3 bases from V and 3 bases from J, leaving 11 bases between. CDR1 and CDR2 from the germline V gene are GTSNPN and SVGIG (reference sequence). This CDR3 is CAWRDQEDTGELFF. The CDR3 DNA reads as TGTGCCTGGAGAGATCAGGAGGACACCGGGGAGCTGTTTTTT.

This clonotype was seen a few times. A single base separates this from a much larger clone, so it may be a read error. The V and J genes are TRBV12-3 or TRBV12-4 and TRBJ1-2; tentatively, D is TRBD1 (5 bases). This CDR3 contains 12 residues. CDR3 bases: TGTTCCAGCAGTTTACCAGGGATCGGCTACACCTTC. It codes for CSSSLPGIGYTF.

Regarding this clonotype: Given a much more abundant clone one base away, this may be a read error. This sequence joins TRBV19 and TRBJ1-1, with a possible D match to TRBD1 (6 bases). The CDR3 length is 15 residues. Germline V gives CDR1 LNHDA, CDR2 SQIVND (reference sequence). The CDR3, as DNA: TGTGCCAGTAGTCCCCGTTCCAGGGGAGGAACTGAAGCTCTCTTT. It translates to CASSPRSRGGTEALF.

The chain uses TRBV2 and TRBJ2-1, with D perhaps TRBD2 (6 bases). There are 12 residues in the CDR3. CDR1 is SNHLY and CDR2 is FYNNEI in the germline V gene. With 8 bases removed from V and 8 bases from J, the gap between germline ends came to 13 bases. CDR3 DNA sequence: TGTGCCAGCTCGACAAGGGAGGATGAGCAGTTCTTC. As protein: CASSTREDEQFF.

In its sample, this clonotype was seen once. Just one base apart from a much larger clone, this may be a read error. J is TRBJ1-5 and V is TRBV29-1, with 9 bases lining up with TRBD1. Germline CDR1 SQVTM, CDR2 ANQGSEA. The CDR3 extends over 12 amino acids. CDR3 sequence: CRVGTGNQPQHF. CDR3 bases: TGCAGGGTGGGGACAGGGAATCAGCCCCAGCATTTT.

The J gene is TRBJ2-5, the V gene TRBV6-5; D is perhaps TRBD1 (6 bases). Per the germline V gene, CDR1 is MNHEY and CDR2 is SVGAGI. Deletions cut 2 bases from V and 5 bases from J, with 12 bases between. CDR3 length: 14 amino acids. CDR3 DNA sequence: TGTGCCAGCAGTTACAATGGACAGCATGAGACCCAGTACTTC. Amino acids: CASSYNGQHETQYF.

This chain connects TRBV5-5 to TRBJ1-5, with D perhaps matching TRBD1 (6 bases). CDR1 is SGHKS, CDR2 YYEKEE, per germline (reference sequence). V lost 1 base and J 3 bases, leaving 11 bases between the germline ends. This CDR3 is built from 15 residues. The CDR3 DNA follows: TGTGCCAGCAGCTTGAGGGGGGGTTACAATCAGCCCCAGCATTTT. Amino acid sequence: CASSLRGGYNQPQHF. The full variable domain, in which reference TRBV5-5 and TRBJ1-5 provide the parts outside the CDR3, is DAGVTQSPTHLIKTRGQQVTLRCSPISGHKSVSWYQQVLGQGPQFIFQYYEKEERGRGNFPDRFSARQFPNYSSELNVNALLLGDSALYLCASSLRGGYNQPQHFGDGTRLSIL.

Points on this clonotype: Germline and junction disagree at one end, which may indicate a read error. This chain connects TRBV4-3 to TRBJ2-7, with D perhaps matching TRBD2 (6 bases). The CDR3 sequence is 15 residues long. Germline-derived CDR1 and CDR2 are LGHNA and YSLEER. CDR3 nucleotide sequence: TGCGCCAGCAGGCAAGATCGGGAGACTCCCTACGAGCAGAACTTT. Its translation: CASRQDRETPYEQNF.

As DNA, the CDR3 is TGCGCCCGCCCAGGGGGGAATGAGCAGTTCTTC. It specifies CARPGGNEQFF. The genes are TRBV29-1 and TRBJ2-1, with D possibly being TRBD1 (7 bases). Germline-derived CDR1 and CDR2 are SQVTM and ANQGSEA. This CDR3 contains 11 residues.

Concerning this clonotype: Germline is not matched at one junction end, which may reflect a read error. V gene TRBV29-1 combines with J gene TRBJ2-7; D is perhaps TRBD1 (7 bases). CDR3 length equals 13 residues. Germline lookup yields CDR1 SQVTM and CDR2 ANQGSEA. The CDR3 DNA is TGCAGGGCTACAGGGGAGGCCTCCTACGAACAGTATTTC. This translates into CRATGEASYEQYF.

A note on this clonotype: The junction differs from germline at one of its ends, possibly a read error. This chain joins TRBV5-1 and TRBJ1-5, with D perhaps TRBD1 (6 bases). The CDR3 has 15 residues. Germline V CDR1 and CDR2: SGHRS, YFSETQ. CDR3 DNA sequence: TGCGCCAGCAGCTTGGGGGGGCAGTCAAATCAGTCCCAGCATTTT. It specifies CASSLGGQSNQSQHF.

To note about this clonotype: A much larger clone differs by one base, so this may be a read error. J is TRBJ2-3 and V is TRBV5-1, with 7 bases identical to TRBD2. This CDR3 region has 16 residues. The germline V gene encodes CDR1 SGHRS and CDR2 YFSETQ. Here the CDR3 DNA reads TGCGTCAGCAGCTCACCCCTCGCGGGAGTGGGAGATACGCAGTATTTT. It codes for CVSSSPLAGVGDTQYF.

Worth noting for this clonotype: The final CDR3 position lacks the conserved phenylalanine or tryptophan, pointing to a likely read error. The rearrangement links TRBV4-2 to TRBJ2-1, with a weak D call TRBD1 (5 bases). The CDR3 consists of 15 residues. Germline CDR1 LGHNA, CDR2 YNFKEQ. Trimming removed 0 bases from V and 8 bases from J, with 14 bases in between. The CDR3 DNA is TGTGCCAGCAGCCAAGAGAGAGGTGTCAGGGATGAGCAGTTCCTC. This encodes CASSQERGVRDEQFL.

This sequence joins TRBV29-1 and TRBJ1-1, with 7 bases aligning to TRBD1. Losses at the gene ends were 6 bases for V and 0 bases for J; bases not matched to a gene: 10. The CDR3 totals 15 residues. Germline assignment: CDR1 SQVTM and CDR2 ANQGSEA. DNA of the CDR3: TGCAGCGTCAACAGGGGTTGGGTAATGAACACTGAAGCTTTCTTT. This encodes CSVNRGWVMNTEAFF. The whole variable domain, filled in from reference TRBV29-1 and TRBJ1-1, reads SAVISQKPSRDICQRGTSLTIQCQVDSQVTMMFWYRQQPGQSLTLIATANQGSEATYESGFVIDKFPISRPNLTFSTLTVSNMSPEDSSIYLCSVNRGWVMNTEAFFGQGTRLTVV.

As to this clonotype: One end of the junction fails to match germline, which may point to a read error. V is TRBV7-9 and J is TRBJ2-7; TRBD2 matches 9 bases. The CDR3 sequence is 16 residues long. Germline V lookup: CDR1 SEHNR, CDR2 FQNEAQ (reference sequence). The CDR3, as DNA: TGCGCCAGCAGCCCACCGACTAGCGGCGGATCCTACGAGCACTACTTC. Translated: CASSPPTSGGSYEHYF.